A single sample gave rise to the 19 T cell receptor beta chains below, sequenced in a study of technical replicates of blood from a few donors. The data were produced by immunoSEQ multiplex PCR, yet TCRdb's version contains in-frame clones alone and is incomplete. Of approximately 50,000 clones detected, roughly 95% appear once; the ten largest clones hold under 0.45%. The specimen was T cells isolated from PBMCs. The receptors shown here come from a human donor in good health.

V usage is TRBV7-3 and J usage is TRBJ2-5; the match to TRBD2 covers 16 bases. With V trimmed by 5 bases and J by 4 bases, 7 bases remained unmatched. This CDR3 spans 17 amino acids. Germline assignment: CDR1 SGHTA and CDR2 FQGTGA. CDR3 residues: CASSPLGLAGGVETQYF. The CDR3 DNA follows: TGTGCCAGCAGCCCCCTGGGACTAGCGGGAGGGGTAGAGACCCAGTACTTC.

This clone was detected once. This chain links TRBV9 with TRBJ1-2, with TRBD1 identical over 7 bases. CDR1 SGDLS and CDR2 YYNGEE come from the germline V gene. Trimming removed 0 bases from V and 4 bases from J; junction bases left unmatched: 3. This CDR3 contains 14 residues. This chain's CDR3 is CASSVERDSYGYTF. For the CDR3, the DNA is TGTGCCAGCAGCGTAGAGAGGGACAGCTATGGCTACACCTTC.

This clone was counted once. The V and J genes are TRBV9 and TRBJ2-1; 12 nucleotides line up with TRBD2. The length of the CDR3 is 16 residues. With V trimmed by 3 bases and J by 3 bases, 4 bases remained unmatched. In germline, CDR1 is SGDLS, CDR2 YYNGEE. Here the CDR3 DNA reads TGTGCCAGCAGCGGTCTAGCGGGAGGGGGCTACAATGAGCAGTTCTTC. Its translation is CASSGLAGGGYNEQFF.

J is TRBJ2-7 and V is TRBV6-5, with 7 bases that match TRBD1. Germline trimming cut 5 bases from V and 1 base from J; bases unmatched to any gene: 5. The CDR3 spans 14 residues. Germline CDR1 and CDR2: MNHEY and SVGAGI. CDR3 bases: TGTGCCAGCAGTCCCGGGACAGTATCCTACGAGCAGTACTTC. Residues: CASSPGTVSYEQYF.

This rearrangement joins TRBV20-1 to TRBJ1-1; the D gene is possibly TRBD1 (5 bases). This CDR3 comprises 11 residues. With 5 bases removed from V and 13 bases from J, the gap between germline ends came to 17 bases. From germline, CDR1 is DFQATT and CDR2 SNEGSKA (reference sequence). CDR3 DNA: TGCAGTGCTGTGCGGGACCCGAGGTGTTTCTTT. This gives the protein CSAVRDPRCFF.

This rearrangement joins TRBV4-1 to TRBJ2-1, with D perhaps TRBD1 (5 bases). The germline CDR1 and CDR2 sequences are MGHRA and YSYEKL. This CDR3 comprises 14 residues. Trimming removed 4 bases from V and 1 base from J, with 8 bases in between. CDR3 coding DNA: TGCGCCAGCAGCCTCAGGGAATCCTACAATGAGCAGTTCTTC. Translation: CASSLRESYNEQFF.

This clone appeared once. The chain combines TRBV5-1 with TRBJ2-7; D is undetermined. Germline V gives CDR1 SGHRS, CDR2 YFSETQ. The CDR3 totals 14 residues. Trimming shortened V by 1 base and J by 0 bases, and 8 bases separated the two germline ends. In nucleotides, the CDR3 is TGCGCCAGCAGCTTGTCCGGAGCCTCCTACGAGCAGTACTTC. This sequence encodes CASSLSGASYEQYF.

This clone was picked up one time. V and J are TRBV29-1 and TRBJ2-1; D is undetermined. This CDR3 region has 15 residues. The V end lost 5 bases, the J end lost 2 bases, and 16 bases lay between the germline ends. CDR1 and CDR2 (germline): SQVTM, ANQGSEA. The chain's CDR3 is CSVLRGDSTYNEQFF. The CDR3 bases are TGCAGCGTTCTTCGCGGAGACTCCACCTACAATGAGCAGTTCTTC.

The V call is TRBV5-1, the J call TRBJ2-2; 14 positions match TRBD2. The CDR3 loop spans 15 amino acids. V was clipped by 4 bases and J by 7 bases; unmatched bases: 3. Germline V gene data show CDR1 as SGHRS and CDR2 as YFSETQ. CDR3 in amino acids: CASSPGLAGGGELFF. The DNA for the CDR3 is TGCGCCAGCAGCCCCGGACTAGCGGGAGGCGGGGAGCTGTTTTTT.

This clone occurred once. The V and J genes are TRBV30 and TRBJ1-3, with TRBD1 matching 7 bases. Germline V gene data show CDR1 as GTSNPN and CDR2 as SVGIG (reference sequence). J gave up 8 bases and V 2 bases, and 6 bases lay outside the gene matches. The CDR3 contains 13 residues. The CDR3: CAWSPDRADTIYF. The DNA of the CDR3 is TGTGCCTGGAGTCCCGACAGGGCTGACACCATATATTTT. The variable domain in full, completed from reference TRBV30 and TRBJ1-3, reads SQTIHQWPATLVQPVGSPLSLECTVEGTSNPNLYWYRQAAGRGLQLLFYSVGIGQISSEVPQNLSASRPQDRQFILSSKKLLLSDSGFYLCAWSPDRADTIYFGEGSWLTVV.

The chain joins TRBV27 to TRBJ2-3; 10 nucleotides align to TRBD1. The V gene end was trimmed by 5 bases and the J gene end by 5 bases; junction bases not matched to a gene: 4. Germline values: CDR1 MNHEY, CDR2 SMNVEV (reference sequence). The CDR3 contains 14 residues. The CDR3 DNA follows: TGTGCCAGCAGTCCAAGGACAGGGGGAGATACGCAGTATTTT. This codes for CASSPRTGGDTQYF.

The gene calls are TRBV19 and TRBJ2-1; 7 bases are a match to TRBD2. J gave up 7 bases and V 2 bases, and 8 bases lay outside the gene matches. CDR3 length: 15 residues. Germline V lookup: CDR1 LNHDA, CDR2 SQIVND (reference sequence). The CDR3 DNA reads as TGTGCCAGTAGTATATTTCGGACTAGTCGTAATGAGCAGTTCTTC. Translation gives CASSIFRTSRNEQFF.

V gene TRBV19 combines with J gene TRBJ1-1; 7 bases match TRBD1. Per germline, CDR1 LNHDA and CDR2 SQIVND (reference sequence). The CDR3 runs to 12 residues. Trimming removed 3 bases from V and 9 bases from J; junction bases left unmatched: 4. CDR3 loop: CASSIGTVQAFF. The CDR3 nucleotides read TGTGCCAGTAGTATTGGGACAGTCCAAGCTTTCTTT.

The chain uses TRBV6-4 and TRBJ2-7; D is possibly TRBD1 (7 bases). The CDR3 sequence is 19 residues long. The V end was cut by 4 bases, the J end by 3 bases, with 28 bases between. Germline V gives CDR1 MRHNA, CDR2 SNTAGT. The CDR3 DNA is TGTGCCAGCAGTGTCACGGAGGGGGCAGGGGCGGGAAGGCTCTACGAGCAGTACTTC. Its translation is CASSVTEGAGAGRLYEQYF.

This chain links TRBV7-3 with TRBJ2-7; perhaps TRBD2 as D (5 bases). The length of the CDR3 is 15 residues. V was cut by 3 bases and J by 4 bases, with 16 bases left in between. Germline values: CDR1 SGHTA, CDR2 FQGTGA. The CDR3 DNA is TGTGCCAGCAGCTTTGTTTCCGACGGGGATTACGAGCAGTACTTC. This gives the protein CASSFVSDGDYEQYF.

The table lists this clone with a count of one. CDR3 sequence (DNA): TGTGCCAGCAGCTTCGGGGACAGCCCCTACAATGAGCAGTTCTTC. Protein sequence: CASSFGDSPYNEQFF. The genes are TRBV7-8 and TRBJ2-1; TRBD1 aligns across 7 bases. Germline lookup yields CDR1 SGHVS and CDR2 FQNEAQ. This CDR3 spans 15 amino acids. V was clipped by 3 bases and J by 2 bases; unmatched bases: 4.

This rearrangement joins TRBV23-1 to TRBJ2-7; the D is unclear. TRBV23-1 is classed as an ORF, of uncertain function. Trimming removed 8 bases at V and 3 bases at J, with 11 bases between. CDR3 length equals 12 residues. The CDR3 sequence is CASVPSFYEQYF. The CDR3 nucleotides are TGCGCCAGCGTCCCCAGTTTCTACGAGCAGTACTTC.

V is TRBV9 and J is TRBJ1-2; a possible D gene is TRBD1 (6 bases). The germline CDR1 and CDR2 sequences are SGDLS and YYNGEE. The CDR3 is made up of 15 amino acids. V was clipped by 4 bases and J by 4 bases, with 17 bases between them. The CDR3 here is CASSPARTEIYGYTF. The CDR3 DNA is TGTGCCAGCAGCCCTGCCAGGACAGAGATCTATGGCTACACCTTC.

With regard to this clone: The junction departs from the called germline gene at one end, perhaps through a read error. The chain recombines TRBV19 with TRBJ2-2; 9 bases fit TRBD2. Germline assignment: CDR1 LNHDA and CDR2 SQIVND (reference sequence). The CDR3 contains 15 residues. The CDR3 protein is CASNPGLANTGELFF. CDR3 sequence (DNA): TGTGCCAGTAACCCAGGACTAGCGAATACCGGGGAGCTGTTTTTT.